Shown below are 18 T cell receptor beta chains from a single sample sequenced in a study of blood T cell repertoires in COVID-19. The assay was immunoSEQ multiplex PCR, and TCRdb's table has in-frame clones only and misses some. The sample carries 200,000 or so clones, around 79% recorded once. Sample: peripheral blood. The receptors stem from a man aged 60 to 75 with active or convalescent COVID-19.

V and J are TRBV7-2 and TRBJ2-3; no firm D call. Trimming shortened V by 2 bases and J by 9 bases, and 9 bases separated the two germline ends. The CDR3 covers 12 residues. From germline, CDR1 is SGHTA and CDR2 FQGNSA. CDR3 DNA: TGTGCCAGCAGCTTACTGGCGGTGACGCAGTATTTT. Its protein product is CASSLLAVTQYF. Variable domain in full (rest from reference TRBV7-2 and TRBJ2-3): GAGVSQSPSNKVTEKGKDVELRCDPISGHTALYWYRQSLGQGLEFLIYFQGNSAPDKSGLPSDRFSAERTGGSVSTLTIQRTQQEDSAVYLCASSLLAVTQYFGPGTRLTVL.

The CDR3 spells CASSPTGGYNSPLHF. The CDR3 nucleotides are TGTGCCAGCTCACCGACAGGGGGCTATAATTCACCCCTCCACTTT. The chain recombines TRBV18 with TRBJ1-6; TRBD1 agrees at 9 bases. The J segment lost 3 bases and the V segment lost 3 bases, leaving 0 bases of the junction unmatched. The CDR3 sequence is 15 residues long. Per the germline V gene, CDR1 is KGHSH and CDR2 is LQKENI.

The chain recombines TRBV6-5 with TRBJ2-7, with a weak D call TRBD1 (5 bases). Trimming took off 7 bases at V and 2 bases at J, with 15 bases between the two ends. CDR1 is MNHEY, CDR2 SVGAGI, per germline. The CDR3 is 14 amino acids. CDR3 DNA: TGTGCCAGCACTACTTTAGGGGCAGCCTACGAGCAGTACTTC. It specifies CASTTLGAAYEQYF.

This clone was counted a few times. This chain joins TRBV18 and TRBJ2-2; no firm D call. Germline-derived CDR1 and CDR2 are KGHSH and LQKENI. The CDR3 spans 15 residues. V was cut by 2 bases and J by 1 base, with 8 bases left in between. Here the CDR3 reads CASSPMPGNTGELFF. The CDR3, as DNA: TGTGCCAGCTCACCAATGCCAGGGAACACCGGGGAGCTGTTTTTT.

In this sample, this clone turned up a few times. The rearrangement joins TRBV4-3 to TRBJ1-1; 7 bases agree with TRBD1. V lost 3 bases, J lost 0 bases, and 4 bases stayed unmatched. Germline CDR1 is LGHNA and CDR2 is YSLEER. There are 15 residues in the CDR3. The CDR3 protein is CASSQRGRVNTEAFF. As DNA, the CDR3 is TGCGCCAGCAGCCAGAGGGGGCGAGTGAACACTGAAGCTTTCTTT.

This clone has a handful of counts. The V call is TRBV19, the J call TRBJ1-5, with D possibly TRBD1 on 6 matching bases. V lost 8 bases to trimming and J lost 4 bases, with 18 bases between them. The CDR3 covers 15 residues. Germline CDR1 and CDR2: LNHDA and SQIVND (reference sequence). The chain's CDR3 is CASSGPGHANQPQHF. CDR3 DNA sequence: TGTGCCAGTTCCGGACCGGGACACGCGAATCAGCCCCAGCATTTT.

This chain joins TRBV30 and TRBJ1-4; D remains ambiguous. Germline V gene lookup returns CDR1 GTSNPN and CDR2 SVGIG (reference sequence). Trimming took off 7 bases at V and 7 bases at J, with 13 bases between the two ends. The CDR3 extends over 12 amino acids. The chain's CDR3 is CASRGGSEKLFF. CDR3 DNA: TGTGCCTCCCGCGGAGGGAGTGAAAAACTGTTTTTT.

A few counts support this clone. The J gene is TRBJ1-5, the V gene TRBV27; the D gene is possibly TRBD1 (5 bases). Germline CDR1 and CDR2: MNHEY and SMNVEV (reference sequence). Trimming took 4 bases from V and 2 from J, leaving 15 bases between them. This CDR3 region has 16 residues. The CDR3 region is CASSSRHAGRNQPQHF. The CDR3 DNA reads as TGTGCCAGCAGTTCCCGTCATGCAGGGCGCAATCAGCCCCAGCATTTT.

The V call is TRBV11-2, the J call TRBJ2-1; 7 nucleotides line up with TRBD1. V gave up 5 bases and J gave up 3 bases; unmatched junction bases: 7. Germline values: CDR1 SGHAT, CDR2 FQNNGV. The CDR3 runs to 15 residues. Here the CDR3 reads CASSMPGQHYNEQFF. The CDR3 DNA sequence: TGTGCCAGCAGCATGCCGGGACAGCACTACAATGAGCAGTTCTTC.

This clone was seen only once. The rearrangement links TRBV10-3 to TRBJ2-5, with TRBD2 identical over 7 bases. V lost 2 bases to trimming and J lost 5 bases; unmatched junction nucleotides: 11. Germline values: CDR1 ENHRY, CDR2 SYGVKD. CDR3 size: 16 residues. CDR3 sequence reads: CAISEGWRGSGETQYF. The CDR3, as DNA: TGTGCCATCAGTGAGGGGTGGCGGGGGTCGGGGGAGACCCAGTACTTC.

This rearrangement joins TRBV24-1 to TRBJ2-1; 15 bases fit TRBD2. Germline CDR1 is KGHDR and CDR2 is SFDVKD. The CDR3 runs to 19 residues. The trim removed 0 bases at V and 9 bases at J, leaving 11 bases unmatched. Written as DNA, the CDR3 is TGTGCCACCAGTGATTTGCAGTCAGGACTAGCGGGAGGGCCTGCTGAGCAGTTCTTC. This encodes CATSDLQSGLAGGPAEQFF.

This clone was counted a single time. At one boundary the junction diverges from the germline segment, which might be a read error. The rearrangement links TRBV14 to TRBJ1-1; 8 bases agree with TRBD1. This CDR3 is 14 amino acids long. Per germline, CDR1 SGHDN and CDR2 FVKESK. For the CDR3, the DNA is TGTGCCAGCAGCCATCCCACCGAGGGACAGGAATTTTTGTTT. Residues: CASSHPTEGQEFLF.

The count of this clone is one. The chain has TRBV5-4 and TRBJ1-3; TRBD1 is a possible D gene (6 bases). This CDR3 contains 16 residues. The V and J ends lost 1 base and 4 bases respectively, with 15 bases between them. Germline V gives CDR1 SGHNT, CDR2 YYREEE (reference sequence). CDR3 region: CASSLRVSGGGNTIYF. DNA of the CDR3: TGTGCCAGCAGCTTGAGGGTATCTGGGGGCGGAAACACCATATATTTT.

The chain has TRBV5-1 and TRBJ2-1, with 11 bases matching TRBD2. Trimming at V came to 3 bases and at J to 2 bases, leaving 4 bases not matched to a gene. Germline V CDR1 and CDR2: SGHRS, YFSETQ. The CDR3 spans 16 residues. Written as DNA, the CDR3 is TGCGCCAGCAGCTCGGGACTAGCGGCCCCCTACAATGAGCAGTTCTTC. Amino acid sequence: CASSSGLAAPYNEQFF.

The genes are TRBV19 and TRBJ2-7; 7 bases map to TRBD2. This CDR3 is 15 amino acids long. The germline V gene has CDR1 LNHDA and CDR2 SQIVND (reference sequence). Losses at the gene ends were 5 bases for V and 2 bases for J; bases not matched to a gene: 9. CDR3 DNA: TGTGCCAGTAGTCCCCCGGGACTACCAGCCTACGAGCAGTACTTC. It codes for CASSPPGLPAYEQYF.

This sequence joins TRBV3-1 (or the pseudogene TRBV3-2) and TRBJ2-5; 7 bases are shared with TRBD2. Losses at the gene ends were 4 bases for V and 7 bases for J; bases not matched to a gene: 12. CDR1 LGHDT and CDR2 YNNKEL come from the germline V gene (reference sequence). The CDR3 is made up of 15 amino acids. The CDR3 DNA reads TGTGCCAGCAGCCCACCGCTCTCGACGGGAGGGACCCAGTACTTC. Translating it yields CASSPPLSTGGTQYF.

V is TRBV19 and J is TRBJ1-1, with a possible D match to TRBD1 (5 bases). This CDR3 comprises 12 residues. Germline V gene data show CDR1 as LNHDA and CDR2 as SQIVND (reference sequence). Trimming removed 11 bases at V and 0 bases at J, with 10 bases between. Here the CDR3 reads CASRQMNTEAFF. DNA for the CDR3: TGTGCCTCTAGACAGATGAACACTGAAGCTTTCTTT.

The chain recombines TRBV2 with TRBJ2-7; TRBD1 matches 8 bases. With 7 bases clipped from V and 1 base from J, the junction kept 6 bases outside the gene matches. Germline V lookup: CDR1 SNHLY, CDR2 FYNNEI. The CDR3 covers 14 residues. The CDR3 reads CASNDRGASYEQYF. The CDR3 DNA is TGTGCCAGCAACGACAGGGGCGCTTCCTACGAGCAGTACTTC.